The clone carrying this T cell receptor (beta chain) rates as medium-sized (0.01 to 0.1%). The entry originates in a study of long-term antiretroviral therapy in people with HIV. Investigators performed immunoSEQ version v3.0 at survey level. Here immunoSEQ multiplex PCR was the method, and the copy in TCRdb shows in-frame clones only, minus some. The sample lists tens of thousands of clones, around 87% occurring once. V lost 3 bases and J 3 bases, leaving 12 bases between the germline ends. Germline values: CDR1 KGHSH, CDR2 LQKENI. CDR3 length equals 15 residues. The TCR sequence derives from a woman younger than 30 with HIV. This chain uses TRBV18 with TRBJ1-5; no reliable D call. Specimen: unsorted PBMCs, collected 0.5 years after starting antiretroviral therapy. The CDR3 sequence is CASSPGIEVNQPQHF. In DNA form, the CDR3 reads TGTGCCAGCTCACCGGGTATTGAAGTCAATCAGCCCCAGCATTTT. The complete variable domain, with remaining parts taken from reference TRBV18 and TRBJ1-5, reads NAGVMQNPRHLVRRRGQEARLRCSPMKGHSHVYWYRQLPEEGLKFMVYLQKENIIDESGMPKERFSAEFPKEGPSILRIQQVVRGDSAAYFCASSPGIEVNQPQHFGDGTRLSIL.